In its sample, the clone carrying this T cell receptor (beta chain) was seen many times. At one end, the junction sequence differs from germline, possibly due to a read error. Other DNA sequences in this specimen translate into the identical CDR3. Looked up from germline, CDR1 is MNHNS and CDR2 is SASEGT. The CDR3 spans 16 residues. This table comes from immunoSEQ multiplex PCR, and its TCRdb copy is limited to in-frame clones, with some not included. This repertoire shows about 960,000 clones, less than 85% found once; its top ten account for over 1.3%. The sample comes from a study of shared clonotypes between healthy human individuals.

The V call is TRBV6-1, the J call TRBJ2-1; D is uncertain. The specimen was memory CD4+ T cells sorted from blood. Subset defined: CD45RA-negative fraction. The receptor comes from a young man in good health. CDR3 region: CASSQAWGRVYNEQFF. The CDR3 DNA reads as TGTGCCAGCAGTCAAGCGTGGGGAAGGGTTTACAATGAGCAGTTCTTC.